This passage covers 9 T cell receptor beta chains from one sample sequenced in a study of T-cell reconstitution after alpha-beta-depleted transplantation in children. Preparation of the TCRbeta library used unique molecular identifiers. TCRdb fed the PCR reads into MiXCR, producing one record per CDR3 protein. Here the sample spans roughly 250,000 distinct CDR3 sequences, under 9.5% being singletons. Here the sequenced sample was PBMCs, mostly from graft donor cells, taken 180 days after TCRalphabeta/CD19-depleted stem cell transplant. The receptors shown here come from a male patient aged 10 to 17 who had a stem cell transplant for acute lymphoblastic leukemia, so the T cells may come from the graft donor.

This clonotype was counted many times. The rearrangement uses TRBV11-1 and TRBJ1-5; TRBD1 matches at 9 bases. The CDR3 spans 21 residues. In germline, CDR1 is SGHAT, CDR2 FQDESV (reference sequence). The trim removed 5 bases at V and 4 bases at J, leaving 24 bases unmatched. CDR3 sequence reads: CASSNDPTGGKVTGKNQPQHF. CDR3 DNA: TGTGCCAGCAGCAATGATCCTACAGGGGGCAAGGTGACCGGTAAGAATCAGCCCCAGCATTTT.

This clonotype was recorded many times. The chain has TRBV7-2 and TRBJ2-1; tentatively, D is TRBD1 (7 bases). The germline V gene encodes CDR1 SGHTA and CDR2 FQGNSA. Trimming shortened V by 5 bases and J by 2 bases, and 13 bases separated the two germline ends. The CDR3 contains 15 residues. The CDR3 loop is CASSPQGGPYNEQFF. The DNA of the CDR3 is TGTGCCAGCAGCCCCCAGGGGGGCCCCTACAATGAGCAGTTCTTC.

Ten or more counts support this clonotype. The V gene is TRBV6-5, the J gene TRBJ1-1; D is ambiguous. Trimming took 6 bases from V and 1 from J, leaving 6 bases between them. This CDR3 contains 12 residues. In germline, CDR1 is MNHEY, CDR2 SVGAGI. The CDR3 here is CASRLGNTEAFF. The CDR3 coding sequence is TGTGCCAGCAGATTGGGGAACACTGAAGCTTTCTTT.

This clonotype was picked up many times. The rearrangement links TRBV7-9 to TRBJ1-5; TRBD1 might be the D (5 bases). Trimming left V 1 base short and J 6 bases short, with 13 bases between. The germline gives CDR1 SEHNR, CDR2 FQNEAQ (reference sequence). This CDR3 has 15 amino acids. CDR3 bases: TGTGCCAGCAGCTTAGGATCAGGGCAGTCTCAGCCCCAGCATTTT. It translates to CASSLGSGQSQPQHF.

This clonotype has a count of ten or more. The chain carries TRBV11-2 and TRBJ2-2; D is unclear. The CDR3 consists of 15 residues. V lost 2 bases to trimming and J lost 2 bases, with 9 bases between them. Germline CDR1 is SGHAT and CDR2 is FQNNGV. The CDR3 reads CASSLSPSNTGELFF. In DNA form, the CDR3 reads TGTGCCAGCAGCTTATCCCCTTCTAACACCGGGGAGCTGTTTTTT.

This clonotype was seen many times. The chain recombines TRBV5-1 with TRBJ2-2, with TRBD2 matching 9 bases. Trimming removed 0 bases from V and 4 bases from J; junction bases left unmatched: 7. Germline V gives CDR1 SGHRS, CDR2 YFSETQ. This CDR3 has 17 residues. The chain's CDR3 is CASSLARGLAGTGELFF. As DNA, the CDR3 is TGCGCCAGCAGCTTGGCAAGGGGACTAGCAGGCACCGGGGAGCTGTTTTTT.

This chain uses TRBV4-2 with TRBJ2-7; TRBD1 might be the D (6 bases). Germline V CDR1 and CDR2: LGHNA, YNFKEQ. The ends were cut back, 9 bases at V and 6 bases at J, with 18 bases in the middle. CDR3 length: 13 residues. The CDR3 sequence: CARSTGQTCEQYF. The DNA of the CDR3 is TGTGCCAGGAGCACCGGACAGACCTGCGAGCAGTACTTC.

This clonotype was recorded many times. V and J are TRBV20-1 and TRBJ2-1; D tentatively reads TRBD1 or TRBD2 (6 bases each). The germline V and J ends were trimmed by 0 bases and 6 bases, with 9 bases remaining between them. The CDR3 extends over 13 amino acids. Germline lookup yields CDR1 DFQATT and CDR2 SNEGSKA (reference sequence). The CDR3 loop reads CSAREGGRNEQFF. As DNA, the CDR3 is TGCAGTGCTAGAGAAGGGGGGCGCAATGAGCAGTTCTTC.

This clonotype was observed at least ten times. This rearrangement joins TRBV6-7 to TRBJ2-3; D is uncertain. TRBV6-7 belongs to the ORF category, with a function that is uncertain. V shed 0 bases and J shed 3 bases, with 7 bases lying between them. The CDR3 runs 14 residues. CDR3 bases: TGTGCCAGCAGTTACTCGTGGGGAACAGATACGCAGTATTTT. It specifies CASSYSWGTDTQYF.